The 26 T cell receptor beta chains presented below share a single source sample, sequenced in a study of blood T cell repertoires in COVID-19. Profiled with immunoSEQ multiplex PCR; TCRdb holds only in-frame clones, not every one. The data hold 300,000 or so clones, with 89% observed a single time. Sequenced material: peripheral blood. These receptors were collected from a man between 18 and 29 years old who had recovered from COVID-19.

This sequence joins TRBV27 and TRBJ1-2; 7 bases are shared with TRBD1. V dropped 3 bases and J dropped 6; count of bases not matched to a gene: 7. This CDR3 spans 14 amino acids. Germline values: CDR1 MNHEY, CDR2 SMNVEV (reference sequence). The CDR3 loop is CASSFGRGYDGYTF. DNA for the CDR3: TGTGCCAGCAGTTTTGGCAGGGGGTACGATGGCTACACCTTC.

V is TRBV9 and J is TRBJ2-7; 7 bases agree with TRBD1. In germline, CDR1 is SGDLS, CDR2 YYNGEE. The J segment lost 2 bases and the V segment lost 3 bases, leaving 8 bases of the junction unmatched. The CDR3 loop spans 15 amino acids. The CDR3 is CASSATGQNPYEQYF. CDR3 sequence (DNA): TGTGCCAGCAGCGCTACGGGACAGAACCCCTACGAGCAGTACTTC.

This chain links TRBV10-3 with TRBJ1-1; 7 nucleotides line up with TRBD1. The CDR3 is 13 residues long. J gave up 4 bases and V 7 bases, and 6 bases lay outside the gene matches. Germline V gives CDR1 ENHRY, CDR2 SYGVKD. The CDR3 sequence: CAITESGGTEAFF. CDR3 in DNA: TGTGCCATCACCGAGTCAGGGGGCACTGAAGCTTTCTTT.

The chain links TRBV2 to TRBJ2-3; TRBD2 agrees at 8 bases. This CDR3 contains 14 residues. V was clipped by 7 bases and J by 0 bases; unmatched bases: 3. CDR1 is SNHLY, CDR2 FYNNEI, per germline. CDR3 in DNA: TGTGCCAGCACGGGACTAGGAAGCACAGATACGCAGTATTTT. Its translation: CASTGLGSTDTQYF.

The rearrangement joins TRBV18 to TRBJ2-7, with D possibly matching TRBD1 (5 bases). CDR3 length equals 14 residues. Trimming stripped 2 bases from V and 0 bases from J, with 8 bases between. Germline CDR1 is KGHSH and CDR2 is LQKENI. The CDR3 region is CASSPWQGSYEQYF. The CDR3 DNA sequence: TGTGCCAGCTCACCATGGCAGGGCTCCTACGAGCAGTACTTC.

This clone showed up just a few times. V usage is TRBV6-5 and J usage is TRBJ2-7; D is undetermined. The CDR3 totals 13 residues. V was clipped by 5 bases and J by 3 bases, with 11 bases between them. Per the germline V gene, CDR1 is MNHEY and CDR2 is SVGAGI. CDR3 DNA: TGTGCCAGCAGTCCGACACCCCTCTACGAGCAGTACTTC. Its translation is CASSPTPLYEQYF.

The V call is TRBV4-1, the J call TRBJ2-1; D possibly corresponds to TRBD2 (6 bases). Germline V gene data show CDR1 as MGHRA and CDR2 as YSYEKL. V was trimmed by 0 bases and J by 0 bases, leaving 12 bases between them. The CDR3 contains 17 residues. CDR3 in DNA: TGCGCCAGCAGCCAAGATGTTGGCGGGGCCTCCTACAATGAGCAGTTCTTC. It translates to CASSQDVGGASYNEQFF.

The CDR3: CAGGADRGSPLHF. The CDR3 DNA reads TGTGCCGGGGGGGCCGACAGGGGTTCACCCCTCCACTTT. The chain links TRBV19 to TRBJ1-6; 8 bases align to TRBD1. V was clipped by 11 bases and J by 9 bases; unmatched bases: 9. The V gene's germline CDR1 is LNHDA and CDR2 SQIVND (reference sequence). The CDR3 loop spans 13 amino acids.

The gene calls are TRBV7-3 and TRBJ1-5, with D possibly TRBD1 on 5 matching bases. V gave up 1 base and J gave up 12 bases, with 7 bases separating them. CDR1 and CDR2 (germline): SGHTA, FQGTGA. The CDR3 contains 11 residues. CDR3 amino acids: CASSLIQGQHF. DNA of the CDR3: TGTGCCAGCAGCTTAATCCAGGGCCAGCATTTT.

The rearrangement links TRBV5-1 to TRBJ1-1, with 8 nucleotides matching TRBD1. The CDR3 covers 15 residues. The germline V gene encodes CDR1 SGHRS and CDR2 YFSETQ. V shed 4 bases and J 5 bases; nucleotides not matched to a gene: 10. In nucleotides, the CDR3 is TGCGCCAGCAGCGGAACCACAGGGGGAGGGACTGAAGCTTTCTTT. Translation gives CASSGTTGGGTEAFF.

In this sample, this clone turned up a few times. V gene TRBV24-1 combines with J gene TRBJ2-1, with 13 bases matching TRBD2. Germline V gives CDR1 KGHDR, CDR2 SFDVKD. Losses at the gene ends were 3 bases for V and 7 bases for J; bases not matched to a gene: 5. This CDR3 spans 16 amino acids. The CDR3 spells CATSDPGTSGDNEQFF. The CDR3 DNA follows: TGTGCCACCAGTGATCCCGGGACTAGCGGGGATAATGAGCAGTTCTTC.

This clone was seen once. V usage is TRBV7-7 and J usage is TRBJ2-1; TRBD1 might be the D (6 bases). V was cut by 4 bases and J by 9 bases, with 16 bases left in between. CDR1 is SSHAT, CDR2 FNYEAQ, per germline (reference sequence). CDR3 length: 14 residues. CDR3 region: CASSSLVGAGEQFF. CDR3 coding DNA: TGTGCCAGCAGCTCCCTCGTGGGGGCGGGTGAGCAGTTCTTC.

This chain joins TRBV4-1 and TRBJ2-7; 7 positions match TRBD2. V dropped 3 bases and J dropped 4; count of bases not matched to a gene: 9. This CDR3 is built from 15 residues. Per the germline V gene, CDR1 is MGHRA and CDR2 is YSYEKL. The CDR3 DNA reads TGCGCCAGCAGCCAGGCGTGGCGGGAGAGTTACGAGCAGTACTTC. Its protein is CASSQAWRESYEQYF.

This clone was recorded only once. The chain uses TRBV3-1 (or the pseudogene TRBV3-2) and TRBJ2-3, with TRBD2 as a possible D gene (5 bases). The CDR3 has 17 residues. Trimming removed 2 bases from V and 2 bases from J, with 17 bases in between. Germline lookup yields CDR1 LGHDT and CDR2 YNNKEL (reference sequence). For the CDR3, the DNA is TGTGCCAGCAGCCAACGGACTCACGCCTTGTCCACAGATACGCAGTATTTT. Translation gives CASSQRTHALSTDTQYF.

The chain couples TRBV7-9 to TRBJ2-7, with TRBD1 identical over 8 bases. This CDR3 comprises 15 residues. Germline-derived CDR1 and CDR2 are SEHNR and FQNEAQ (reference sequence). The trim removed 5 bases at V and 2 bases at J, leaving 8 bases unmatched. The DNA of the CDR3 is TGTGCCAGCAGCCCAGGGGGCGCCCTCCCCTACGAGCAGTACTTC. This encodes CASSPGGALPYEQYF.

This clone appeared once. This chain links TRBV21-1 with TRBJ1-2. TRBV21-1 is deemed a pseudogene. The CDR3 runs to 15 residues. The CDR3 DNA follows: TGTGCCAGCACCCCTGGGGGGGGACGAGACTATGGCTACACCTTC. It encodes CASTPGGGRDYGYTF.

This rearrangement joins TRBV7-8 to TRBJ2-1; 10 positions match TRBD2. CDR1 and CDR2 (germline): SGHVS, FQNEAQ. After removal of 1 base from V and 4 bases from J, the junction contained 13 bases not matched to a gene. CDR3 length equals 19 residues. This CDR3 reads CASSLGGRAWTSGYNEQFF. The CDR3 bases are TGTGCCAGCAGCTTAGGAGGCAGGGCCTGGACTAGCGGTTACAATGAGCAGTTCTTC.

This chain links TRBV29-1 with TRBJ2-1; 9 bases agree with TRBD1. The trim removed 4 bases at V and 7 bases at J, leaving 8 bases unmatched. The CDR3 loop spans 14 amino acids. Per the germline V gene, CDR1 is SQVTM and CDR2 is ANQGSEA. CDR3 sequence (DNA): TGCAGCGTTGTCACCGGGACAGGGAGGAATGAGCAGTTCTTC. It translates to CSVVTGTGRNEQFF.

This CDR3 reads CASRLRDEQYF. DNA for the CDR3: TGTGCCAGCAGGCTCCGAGACGAGCAGTACTTC. This chain connects TRBV2 to TRBJ2-7; D uncertain. V was cut by 6 bases and J by 5 bases, with 8 bases left in between. The CDR3 has 11 amino acids. Germline CDR1 SNHLY, CDR2 FYNNEI.

This clone was detected ten times or more. CDR3 coding DNA: TGTGCCAGCAGCTGGGCTGCGAACACTGAAGCTTTCTTT. This sequence encodes CASSWAANTEAFF. The chain links TRBV7-6 to TRBJ1-1; D gene unclear. The germline V gene has CDR1 SGHVS and CDR2 FNYEAQ. V was shortened by 4 bases and J by 1 base, with 7 bases between the two germline ends. This CDR3 region has 13 residues.

The chain couples TRBV4-1 to TRBJ2-7, with 9 bases that match TRBD2. The germline V gene encodes CDR1 MGHRA and CDR2 YSYEKL. With 2 bases clipped from V and 2 bases from J, the junction kept 13 bases outside the gene matches. This CDR3 has 18 amino acids. This chain's CDR3 is CASSQRGGAGGQAYEQYF. CDR3 DNA: TGCGCCAGCAGCCAAAGGGGGGGAGCGGGAGGCCAGGCCTACGAGCAGTACTTC.

In this sample, this clone turned up once. V is TRBV7-9 and J is TRBJ2-1, with D tentatively TRBD2 (6 bases). The V end lost 5 bases, the J end lost 7 bases, and 15 bases lay between the germline ends. CDR1 is SEHNR, CDR2 FQNEAQ, per germline (reference sequence). This CDR3 spans 14 amino acids. The DNA for the CDR3 is TGTGCCAGCAGCCCCGATTCGGGGGATAATGAGCAGTTCTTC. Its translation is CASSPDSGDNEQFF.

V and J are TRBV2 and TRBJ1-4; the D gene is possibly TRBD1 (5 bases). Germline V gene lookup returns CDR1 SNHLY and CDR2 FYNNEI. This CDR3 region has 13 residues. Trimming pared 4 bases from V and 8 bases from J, leaving 11 bases between. The CDR3 sequence: CASSGQGGEKLFF. The CDR3 bases are TGTGCCAGCAGTGGCCAGGGAGGAGAAAAACTGTTTTTT.

The J gene is TRBJ1-6, the V gene TRBV4-1; D is uncertain. Trimming removed 1 base from V and 8 bases from J, with 12 bases in between. The CDR3 totals 15 residues. Germline lookup yields CDR1 MGHRA and CDR2 YSYEKL. The CDR3 sequence: CASSQGREIDSPLHF. The CDR3 nucleotides read TGCGCCAGCAGCCAAGGCCGCGAGATTGATTCACCCCTCCACTTT.

The chain links TRBV9 to TRBJ2-7, with 8 bases matching TRBD2. The CDR3 consists of 16 residues. Germline CDR1 is SGDLS and CDR2 is YYNGEE. V shed 0 bases and J 3 bases; nucleotides not matched to a gene: 8. CDR3 amino acids: CASSVELAANYYEQYF. CDR3 DNA: TGTGCCAGCAGCGTAGAACTAGCGGCAAACTACTACGAGCAGTACTTC.

This clone showed up just once. The V and J genes are TRBV7-6 and TRBJ2-2; 7 bases fit TRBD2. CDR3 size: 17 residues. Germline CDR1 is SGHVS and CDR2 is FNYEAQ. Trimming removed 2 bases from V and 7 bases from J; junction bases left unmatched: 13. As DNA, the CDR3 is TGTGCCAGCAGCTTAAGCCCGGGACGGAAGCGGGGCGGGGAGCTGTTTTTT. Residues: CASSLSPGRKRGGELFF.